The 22 T cell receptor beta chains below were found in one sample sequenced in a study of cytomegalovirus exposure and HLA in healthy donors. Assay used: immunoSEQ multiplex PCR; TCRdb lists only in-frame clones, some missing. Here the sample spans about 49,000 clones, almost 95% being singletons. Sequences were obtained from PBMCs. Source of these receptors: a young man in good health and CMV-seronegative.

The rearrangement uses TRBV7-6 and TRBJ2-2, with D perhaps matching TRBD2 (5 bases). Germline CDR1 reads SGHVS; CDR2 reads FNYEAQ. V was trimmed by 2 bases and J by 2 bases, leaving 9 bases between them. The CDR3 contains 15 residues. The CDR3 DNA follows: TGTGCCAGCAGCTTACTAGCCCCTAACACCGGGGAGCTGTTTTTT. Its translation is CASSLLAPNTGELFF.

The V gene is TRBV30, the J gene TRBJ2-7, with 8 bases matching TRBD2. Germline CDR1 and CDR2: GTSNPN and SVGIG (reference sequence). With 2 bases clipped from V and 2 bases from J, the junction kept 2 bases outside the gene matches. The CDR3 covers 13 residues. The CDR3 spells CAWSSGLAYEQYF. The CDR3 DNA sequence: TGTGCCTGGAGTTCGGGACTAGCCTACGAGCAGTACTTC.

The gene calls are TRBV11-1 and TRBJ2-5, with TRBD2 identical over 11 bases. Unmatched junction bases numbered 9, after V lost 1 base and J lost 2 bases. CDR1 is SGHAT, CDR2 FQDESV, per germline (reference sequence). CDR3 length equals 18 residues. CDR3 residues: CASSLGLRGLAVQETQYF. DNA for the CDR3: TGTGCCAGCAGCTTAGGATTGAGGGGACTAGCGGTACAAGAGACCCAGTACTTC.

This chain joins TRBV18 and TRBJ2-3; D might be TRBD2 (6 bases). CDR1 KGHSH and CDR2 LQKENI come from the germline V gene. The CDR3 loop spans 15 amino acids. Trimming cost V 5 bases and J 0 bases, with 12 bases left between them. Here the CDR3 reads CASSELAASTDTQYF. CDR3 nucleotide sequence: TGTGCCAGCTCAGAACTAGCAGCTAGCACAGATACGCAGTATTTT.

The gene calls are TRBV2 and TRBJ1-5, with 9 bases aligning to TRBD1. After removal of 8 bases from V and 7 bases from J, the junction contained 9 bases not matched to a gene. This CDR3 comprises 14 residues. CDR1 is SNHLY, CDR2 FYNNEI, per germline. This chain's CDR3 is CASSGTGLRQPQHF. CDR3 bases: TGTGCCAGCTCGGGGACAGGGTTACGACAGCCCCAGCATTTT.

CDR3 nucleotides: TGTGCCAGCAGCTTGGTCGGCGGCCCCTACGAGCAGTACTTC. Its protein product is CASSLVGGPYEQYF. The chain links TRBV5-5 to TRBJ2-7; D gene unclear. The germline V gene encodes CDR1 SGHKS and CDR2 YYEKEE (reference sequence). V was trimmed by 0 bases and J by 2 bases, leaving 9 bases between them. There are 14 residues in the CDR3.

The chain is built from TRBV7-9 and TRBJ2-7; D might be TRBD1 (5 bases). The CDR3 runs 14 residues. Germline V CDR1 and CDR2: SEHNR, FQNEAQ (reference sequence). The V gene lost 4 bases and the J gene lost 5 bases, with 15 bases spanning the gap. Written as DNA, the CDR3 is TGTGCCAGCAGCTCCGGAAGGGGATTGGACGAGCAGTACTTC. The encoded protein is CASSSGRGLDEQYF. Variable domain in full (rest from reference TRBV7-9 and TRBJ2-7): DTGVSQNPRHKITKRGQNVTFRCDPISEHNRLYWYRQTLGQGPEFLTYFQNEAQLEKSRLLSDRFSAERPKGSFSTLEIQRTEQGDSAMYLCASSSGRGLDEQYFGPGTRLTVT.

This clone has only a few counts. The rearrangement joins TRBV23-1 to TRBJ1-5, with D uncertain. TRBV23-1 is labeled an ORF, and its function is uncertain. The ends were cut back, 3 bases at V and 2 bases at J, with 8 bases in the middle. The CDR3 has 14 residues. This CDR3 reads CASSHHAGNQPQHF. DNA of the CDR3: TGCGCCAGCAGTCACCACGCGGGCAATCAGCCCCAGCATTTT.

This chain links TRBV6-1 with TRBJ2-1, with 10 bases fitting TRBD1. Germline lookup yields CDR1 MNHNS and CDR2 SASEGT. The CDR3 loop spans 12 amino acids. V lost 6 bases and J lost 13; bases outside the gene matches: 6. CDR3 bases: TGTGCCAGCAGCCCAGGGACAGGGGCTCAGTTCTTC. It specifies CASSPGTGAQFF.

This clone has more than one count but fewer than ten. The chain carries TRBV7-3 and TRBJ2-1; D unresolved. The CDR3 is made up of 18 amino acids. Looked up from germline, CDR1 is SGHTA and CDR2 is FQGTGA. Deletions cut 1 base from V and 5 bases from J, with 21 bases between. In nucleotides, the CDR3 is TGTGCCAGCAGCTTAAAAAACCCCCGGAGTTCTCTAAACAATGAGCAGTTCTTC. It yields the protein CASSLKNPRSSLNNEQFF.

The chain couples TRBV6-1 to TRBJ2-5; the match to TRBD2 covers 8 bases. The CDR3 covers 11 residues. The junction had 3 bases not matched to a gene; V was cut back by 11 bases and J by 4 bases. The germline CDR1 and CDR2 sequences are MNHNS and SASEGT. CDR3 sequence: CAVGLGETQYF. The DNA for the CDR3 is TGTGCCGTGGGACTAGGAGAGACCCAGTACTTC.

The CDR3 here is CAIGSTSGRTNGANVLTF. The CDR3 DNA reads as TGTGCCATCGGATCGACTAGCGGGAGAACTAACGGGGCCAACGTCCTGACTTTC. V usage is TRBV10-3 and J usage is TRBJ2-6, with 12 bases matching TRBD2. The germline CDR1 and CDR2 sequences are ENHRY and SYGVKD. Trimming cost V 8 bases and J 4 bases; bases outside gene matches: 12. This CDR3 region has 18 residues.

The chain combines TRBV19 with TRBJ2-7, with TRBD2 matching over 11 bases. V was clipped by 9 bases and J by 4 bases; unmatched bases: 5. Germline CDR1 LNHDA, CDR2 SQIVND (reference sequence). The length of the CDR3 is 13 residues. In DNA form, the CDR3 reads TGTGCCAGGATTAGCGGGAGGGCTTACGAGCAGTACTTC. Translated, it gives CARISGRAYEQYF.

J is TRBJ2-3 and V is TRBV12-5; no clear D. CDR1 and CDR2 from the germline V gene are LGHNT and FRNRAP. The CDR3 sequence is 13 residues long. V gave up 6 bases and J gave up 2 bases, with 9 bases separating them. CDR3 bases: TGTGCTAGTGGGCAGGAACCCACAGATACGCAGTATTTT. Translation: CASGQEPTDTQYF.

The chain joins TRBV28 to TRBJ2-3, with 9 bases fitting TRBD2. This CDR3 spans 15 amino acids. The trim removed 2 bases at V and 2 bases at J, leaving 2 bases unmatched. Per the germline V gene, CDR1 is MDHEN and CDR2 is SYDVKM. CDR3 bases: TGTGCCAGCAGTTTACTAGCGGGGACCACAGATACGCAGTATTTT. Its protein product is CASSLLAGTTDTQYF.

This rearrangement joins TRBV5-1 to TRBJ2-1; TRBD2 matches 12 bases. CDR3 length: 19 amino acids. The V and J ends lost 0 bases and 5 bases, in that order; junction bases with no gene match: 12. Germline CDR1 reads SGHRS; CDR2 reads YFSETQ. CDR3 region: CASSLGLAGGPIWDNEQFF. In DNA, the CDR3 is TGCGCCAGCAGCTTGGGCCTAGCGGGAGGGCCGATTTGGGACAATGAGCAGTTCTTC.

This rearrangement joins TRBV7-9 to TRBJ2-7, with a weak D call TRBD1 (6 bases). V lost 6 bases and J 5 bases, leaving 17 bases between the germline ends. The length of the CDR3 is 14 residues. Germline V gene sequence: CDR1 SEHNR, CDR2 FQNEAQ (reference sequence). In DNA, the CDR3 is TGTGCCAGCAGGAAGACAGGTCCCTCAGACGAGCAGTACTTC. It yields the protein CASRKTGPSDEQYF.

The chain employs TRBV6-4 and TRBJ2-2; 9 positions match TRBD1. V gave up 4 bases and J gave up 1 base; unmatched junction bases: 1. This CDR3 region has 15 residues. CDR1 and CDR2 from the germline V gene are MRHNA and SNTAGT. The CDR3 DNA reads as TGTGCCAGCAGTGGGGGACAGGGGAACACCGGGGAGCTGTTTTTT. Translating it yields CASSGGQGNTGELFF.

V is TRBV27 and J is TRBJ2-2; 11 bases agree with TRBD1. This CDR3 is 17 amino acids long. The germline V gene has CDR1 MNHEY and CDR2 SMNVEV (reference sequence). J gave up 3 bases and V 4 bases, and 7 bases lay outside the gene matches. For the CDR3, the DNA is TGTGCCAGCAGTTCGACCGGACAGGGGGCTCACACCGGGGAGCTGTTTTTT. It specifies CASSSTGQGAHTGELFF.

V usage is TRBV10-1 and J usage is TRBJ2-3; 7 bases are shared with TRBD1. Per the germline V gene, CDR1 is WNHNN and CDR2 is SYGVQD (reference sequence). The J segment lost 3 bases and the V segment lost 3 bases, leaving 6 bases of the junction unmatched. CDR3 size: 15 residues. The chain's CDR3 is CASSDMGRGTDTQYF. CDR3 DNA sequence: TGCGCCAGCAGTGACATGGGCAGGGGGACAGATACGCAGTATTTT.

J is TRBJ2-3 and V is TRBV15, with 8 bases fitting TRBD1. Germline CDR1 reads LNHNV; CDR2 reads YYDKDF (reference sequence). Losses at the gene ends were 1 base for V and 5 bases for J; bases not matched to a gene: 5. The CDR3 contains 15 residues. CDR3 DNA: TGTGCCACCAGCAGAGTAGCAGGGGGCCAAGATACGCAGTATTTT. Its protein product is CATSRVAGGQDTQYF.

This sequence joins TRBV6-1 and TRBJ1-2; possible D gene TRBD1, 5 bases. V lost 8 bases, J lost 3 bases, and 19 bases lay in between. Germline V gives CDR1 MNHNS, CDR2 SASEGT. CDR3 length: 15 residues. This CDR3 is CASGALARRDYGYTF. The CDR3 DNA follows: TGTGCCAGCGGGGCCCTGGCCAGGAGGGACTATGGCTACACCTTC.